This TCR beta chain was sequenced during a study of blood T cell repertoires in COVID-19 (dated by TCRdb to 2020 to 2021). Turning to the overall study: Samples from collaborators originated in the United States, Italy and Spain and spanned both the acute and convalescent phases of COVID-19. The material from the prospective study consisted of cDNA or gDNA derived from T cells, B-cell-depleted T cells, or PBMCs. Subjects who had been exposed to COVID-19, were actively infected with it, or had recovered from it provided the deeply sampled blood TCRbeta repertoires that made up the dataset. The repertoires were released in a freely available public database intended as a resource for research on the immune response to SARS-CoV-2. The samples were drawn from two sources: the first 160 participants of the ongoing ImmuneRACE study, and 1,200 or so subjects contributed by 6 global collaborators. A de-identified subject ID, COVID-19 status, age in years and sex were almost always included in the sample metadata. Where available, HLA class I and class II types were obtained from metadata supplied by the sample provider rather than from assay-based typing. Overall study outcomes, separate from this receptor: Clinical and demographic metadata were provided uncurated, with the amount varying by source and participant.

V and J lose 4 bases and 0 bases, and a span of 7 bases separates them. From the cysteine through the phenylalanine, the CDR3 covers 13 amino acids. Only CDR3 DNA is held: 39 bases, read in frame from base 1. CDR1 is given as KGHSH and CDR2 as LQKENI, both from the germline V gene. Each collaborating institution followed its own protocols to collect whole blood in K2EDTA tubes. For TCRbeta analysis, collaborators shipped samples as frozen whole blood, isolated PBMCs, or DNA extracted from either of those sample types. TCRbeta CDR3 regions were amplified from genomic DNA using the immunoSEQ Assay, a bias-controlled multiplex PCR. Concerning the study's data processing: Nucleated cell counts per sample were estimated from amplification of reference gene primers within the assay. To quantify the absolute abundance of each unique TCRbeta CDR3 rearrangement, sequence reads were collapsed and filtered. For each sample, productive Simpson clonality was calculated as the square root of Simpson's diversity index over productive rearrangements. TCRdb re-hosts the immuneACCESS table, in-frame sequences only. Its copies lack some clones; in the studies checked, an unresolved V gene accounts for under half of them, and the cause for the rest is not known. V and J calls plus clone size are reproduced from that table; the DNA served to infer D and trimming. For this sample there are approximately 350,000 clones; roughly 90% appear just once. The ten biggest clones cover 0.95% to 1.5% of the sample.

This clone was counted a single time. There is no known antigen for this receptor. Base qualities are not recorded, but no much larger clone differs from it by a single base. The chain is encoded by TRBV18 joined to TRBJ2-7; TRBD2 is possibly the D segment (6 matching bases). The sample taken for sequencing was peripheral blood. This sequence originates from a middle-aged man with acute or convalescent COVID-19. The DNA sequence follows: TGTGCCAGCTCACGGGACTCCTCCTACGAGCAGTACTTC. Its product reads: CASSRDSSYEQYF.